This record covers a single T cell receptor (beta chain). Its antigen is unknown. The protocol was immunoSEQ multiplex PCR, while the TCRdb copy is restricted to in-frame clones and leaves out a portion. Found here are approximately 90,000 clones, around four fifths of them singletons; the top ten hold over 0.75%. The sample comes from a study of radiotherapy plus CTLA-4 blockade in lung cancer. Germline V gene sequence: CDR1 SNHLY, CDR2 FYNNEI. This CDR3 comprises 15 residues. V was cut by 3 bases and J by 3 bases, with 12 bases left in between. The study's findings and limits: The study found tumor-derived TCR clones expanded in blood after radiotherapy plus ipilimumab. The authors reported that early blood T cell clone dynamics, with interferon-beta, best predicted response.

People whose metastatic non-small-cell lung cancer was chemo-refractory got focal radiation along with CTLA-4 blockade by ipilimumab. This TCR derives from a human donor with non-small cell lung cancer who had stable disease on radiotherapy plus ipilimumab. The sample was peripheral blood, taken from a patient treated with radiotherapy plus ipilimumab. V usage is TRBV2 and J usage is TRBJ1-5; D is possibly TRBD1 (5 bases). The CDR3 here is CASSEGQGYNQPQHF. The CDR3 region has the DNA TGTGCCAGCAGTGAGGGGCAGGGATACAATCAGCCCCAGCATTTT.